The text below deals with one T cell receptor (beta chain). The antigen remains undetermined. Trimming left V 8 bases short and J 7 bases short, with 21 bases between. This CDR3 comprises 14 residues. Germline loops: CDR1 SGHTA, CDR2 FQGTGA. TCRdb recomputed calls from the 5' RACE reads with MiXCR, one row per CDR3 protein. The table has a few hundred thousand distinct CDR3 sequences, 20% to 25% seen once. This sample was included in a study of T-cell memory formation after mild COVID-19. Study summary: Largely, TCR clusters stayed within a single donor.

General study results and limits: Contracting clones, day 15 to 85, had balanced CD4/CD8, and later expanders favored CD4+. Mainly CM and EM harbored the contracting CD4+ clones; mainly EMRA harbored the CD8+ ones. Memory from before infection featured some responding clones, which suggests cross-reactive memory joined.

Specimen: PBMCs or a T cell subset sorted from them (not recorded which). The chain couples TRBV7-3 to TRBJ2-7; the D call may be TRBD1 or TRBD2 (6 bases each). The TCR sequence derives from a man aged 18 to 29 who had mild COVID-19 (a few samples of this study predate the infection). Cell type and time point are not known. This chain's CDR3 is CASSLGGGAWEQYF. The CDR3 nucleotides are TGTGCCAGCTCCCTAGGGGGAGGAGCCTGGGAGCAGTACTTC.